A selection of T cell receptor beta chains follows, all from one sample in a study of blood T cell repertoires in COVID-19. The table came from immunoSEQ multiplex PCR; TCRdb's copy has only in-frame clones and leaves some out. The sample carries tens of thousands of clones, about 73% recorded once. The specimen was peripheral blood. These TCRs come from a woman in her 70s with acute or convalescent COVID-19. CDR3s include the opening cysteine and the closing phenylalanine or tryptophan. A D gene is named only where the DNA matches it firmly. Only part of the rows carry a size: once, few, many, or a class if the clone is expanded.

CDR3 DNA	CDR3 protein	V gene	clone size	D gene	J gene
TGTGCCAGCAGCTCCTCACAGGGGGTGGGTGAGCAGTTCTTC	CASSSSQGVGEQFF	TRBV7-2	few	TRBD1	TRBJ2-1
TGCAGCGCGAGTTCGCGGGTGCAGCAAGAGACCCAGTACTTC	CSASSRVQQETQYF	TRBV20-1	NA	NA	TRBJ2-5
TGTGCCAGCAGCCAAACTAGCGGGGGTTGGAATGAGCAGTTCTTC	CASSQTSGGWNEQFF	TRBV11-2	NA	TRBD2	TRBJ2-1
TGTGCCAGCAGTAAAGCAGGGGCGGGCACAGATACGCAGTATTTT	CASSKAGAGTDTQYF	TRBV7-2	NA	NA	TRBJ2-3
TGTGCCAGCAGCTATTCGACAGGGGTTGATCAGCCCCAGCATTTT	CASSYSTGVDQPQHF	TRBV9	few	TRBD1	TRBJ1-5
TGTGCCAGCAGTACAACAGGGGGCAATTCACCCCTCCACTTT	CASSTTGGNSPLHF	TRBV6-5	NA	TRBD1	TRBJ1-6
TGCGCCAGCAGCCAAGATCTGTACCCTATGGGGGAGGACGCAGATACGCAGTATTTT	CASSQDLYPMGEDADTQYF	TRBV4-3	NA	NA	TRBJ2-3
TGTGCCAGCAGCGGACGACTAGCGGGACACCGCACAGATACGCAGTATTTT	CASSGRLAGHRTDTQYF	TRBV7-2	NA	TRBD2	TRBJ2-3
TGTGCCAGTAGTATGGTTCAGGGAGGTGTACAGCCCCAGCATTTT	CASSMVQGGVQPQHF	TRBV19	NA	NA	TRBJ1-5
TGTGCAAGTCGCTTAAATTGGGACTCTAACACTGAAGCTTTCTTT	CASRLNWDSNTEAFF	TRBV12-2	NA	NA	TRBJ1-1
TGTGCCAGCAGGGGGACAGGGGGCAACGAGCAGTACTTC	CASRGTGGNEQYF	TRBV5-4	NA	TRBD1	TRBJ2-7
TGTGCCAGCTCACCGAGACAGGCTCGTCTTGAAAAACTGTTTTTT	CASSPRQARLEKLFF	TRBV18	few	NA	TRBJ1-4
TGTGCCAGCAGCCTACAGGGAGAAACCGGCGGCTACACCTTC	CASSLQGETGGYTF	TRBV5-4	NA	NA	TRBJ1-2
TGTGTCAGTAGGGCTTCGACAGGGATATCCTACGAGCAGTACTTC	CVSRASTGISYEQYF	TRBV19	NA	TRBD1	TRBJ2-7
TGTGCCAGCAGCTTGGAGGGGACAGGGGGCAAAGATACGCAGTATTTT	CASSLEGTGGKDTQYF	TRBV5-4	NA	TRBD1	TRBJ2-3
TGTGCCAGCAGTCGGGGACTACCGAACACCGGGGAGCTGTTTTTT	CASSRGLPNTGELFF	TRBV6-5	NA	TRBD2	TRBJ2-2
TGCGCCAGCAAGTTTCCAGGGGGGATCTATGAGCAGTTCTTC	CASKFPGGIYEQFF	TRBV5-1	NA	NA	TRBJ2-1
TGTGCCAGTAGTATAGAGGGACAGGGGATTGAAGCTTTCTTT	CASSIEGQGIEAFF	TRBV19	NA	TRBD1	TRBJ1-1
TGTGCCAGCAGTTTGGGACATTATGGCTACACCTTC	CASSLGHYGYTF	TRBV12-3/TRBV12-4	NA	NA	TRBJ1-2
TGCAGTGCTAGTAAGGCTAGCGGGGGGATTGGGACCCAGTACTTC	CSASKASGGIGTQYF	TRBV20-1	once	TRBD2	TRBJ2-5
TGTGCCAGCAGCGTAGGGGGACAGAATTCACCCCTCCACTTT	CASSVGGQNSPLHF	TRBV9	NA	TRBD1	TRBJ1-6
TGTGCCAGCAGCCATGGACTAGCACGCCCGAAAAACATTCAGTACTTC	CASSHGLARPKNIQYF	TRBV5-6	NA	TRBD2	TRBJ2-4
TGCGCCAGCAGCGCTCTAGCGGGAGACTTCAATGAGCAGTTCTTC	CASSALAGDFNEQFF	TRBV4-3	NA	TRBD2	TRBJ2-1
TGTGCCAGCAGTTTAATCCAGGGGGCTTGGAATGAGCAGTTCTTC	CASSLIQGAWNEQFF	TRBV28	NA	TRBD1	TRBJ2-1
TGTGCCAGCAGTTACGGTAGCGGCCTCACAGATACGCAGTATTTT	CASSYGSGLTDTQYF	TRBV6-5	NA	NA	TRBJ2-3
TGCAGCGCCCGACTAGCGGGAGGGCCCGGTGAGCAGTTCTTC	CSARLAGGPGEQFF	TRBV29-1	NA	TRBD2	TRBJ2-1
TGTGCCAGCAGCTCGATCGATAGCCCCGGGAGTGATGAGCAGTTCTTC	CASSSIDSPGSDEQFF	TRBV5-4	NA	NA	TRBJ2-1
TGTGCCAGCAGTGAAAGGCGGTCGGACAGATCAAACATTCAGTACTTC	CASSERRSDRSNIQYF	TRBV2	few	NA	TRBJ2-4
TGTGCCAGCAGCCTAAGGACAGGGCGGGACACTGAAGCTTTCTTT	CASSLRTGRDTEAFF	TRBV14	NA	TRBD1	TRBJ1-1
TGTGCCAGCAGCTTACAGGTCGCCGACCAAGCTTTCTTT	CASSLQVADQAFF	TRBV7-2	once	NA	TRBJ1-1
TGTGCCAGCAGAGGGACAGGGGCGAGGAACACTGAAGCTTTCTTT	CASRGTGARNTEAFF	TRBV2	once	TRBD1	TRBJ1-1
TGTGCCTGGAGTGTAACTTCGGGGGGCGGGGGTCAGCCCCAGCATTTT	CAWSVTSGGGGQPQHF	TRBV30	NA	NA	TRBJ1-5
TGTGCCAGTAGTATAGAGGGGACAGGGGGCACTGAAGCTTTCTTT	CASSIEGTGGTEAFF	TRBV19	NA	TRBD1	TRBJ1-1
TGTGCCAGAGGCCCGGGACTCCCAAGCAATCAGCCCCAGCATTTT	CARGPGLPSNQPQHF	TRBV7-3	NA	NA	TRBJ1-5
TGTGCCAGCAGCGAGGTAGGGACAGGGAGCTACAATGAGCAGTTCTTC	CASSEVGTGSYNEQFF	TRBV7-8	NA	TRBD1	TRBJ2-1
TGCGCCAGCAGCGACTCGACAGGGGGACTCGAAAAACTGTTTTTT	CASSDSTGGLEKLFF	TRBV5-1	NA	TRBD1	TRBJ1-4
TGTGCCAGCAGCCTTACGGACAGGGGGCCCTACGAGCAGTACTTC	CASSLTDRGPYEQYF	TRBV9	NA	TRBD1	TRBJ2-7
TGTGCAAGTCGCTTAGATCAGGGGTTCTATGGCTACACCTTC	CASRLDQGFYGYTF	TRBV12-2	NA	NA	TRBJ1-2
TGTGCCAGCAGTCCAGATTACTCAACAGGTGAAAAACTGTTTTTT	CASSPDYSTGEKLFF	TRBV27	NA	NA	TRBJ1-4
TGTGCCAGCAGTCAGGCCCTGGGTGCCGCTAGCACAGATACGCAGTATTTT	CASSQALGAASTDTQYF	TRBV28	NA	NA	TRBJ2-3
TGTGCCAGCAGTGAAAGGAACAGGGAGTACTTC	CASSERNREYF	TRBV6-1	NA	NA	TRBJ2-7
TGTGCCAGCAGTGAATTAAGACAAAGGGGGGAGCTGTTTTTT	CASSELRQRGELFF	TRBV25-1	NA	NA	TRBJ2-2
TGTGCCAGCAGCGAGAGGGGAGGCTATGGCTACACCTTC	CASSERGGYGYTF	TRBV7-3	few	NA	TRBJ1-2